This record looks at one TCR beta chain sequence and its context. Its antigen is currently unknown. These data are taken from a study of OX40 agonist ivuxolimab in advanced cancers. Overall study: Every 2 weeks, patients received ivuxolimab intravenously, dosed at 0.01 to 10 mg/kg. Dose-escalation cases comprised hepatocellular carcinoma, melanoma, renal cell or head and neck cancer. One patient with hepatocellular carcinoma and two with cutaneous melanoma, three in all, had partial responses. Study-wide findings and caveats: On average, CD8+ T cells showed a greater number of expanded clones than CD4+.

TCRdb's table, derived via immunoSEQ multiplex PCR, lists solely in-frame clones and lacks some. Of fewer than 130,000 clones listed, roughly nine tenths were seen once; the top ten hold 0.27%. Germline CDR1 is MGHDK and CDR2 is SYGVNS. This CDR3 region has 14 residues. Trimming cost V 4 bases and J 5 bases, with 11 bases left between them. The TCR was taken from an adult with an advanced solid tumor such as melanoma, head and neck, liver or kidney cancer. The material was CD4+ or CD8+ T cells sorted from blood, obtained in a trial of the OX40 agonist ivuxolimab. The chain has TRBV25-1 and TRBJ1-4; D remains ambiguous. CDR3 in amino acids: CASSVAGQNEKLFF. Written as DNA, the CDR3 is TGTGCCAGCAGTGTGGCAGGTCAGAATGAAAAACTGTTTTTT. The full variable domain, in which reference TRBV25-1 and TRBJ1-4 provide the parts outside the CDR3, is EADIYQTPRYLVIGTGKKITLECSQTMGHDKMYWYQQDPGMELHLIHYSYGVNSTEKGDLSSESTVSRIRTEHFPLTLESARPSHTSQYLCASSVAGQNEKLFFGSGTQLSVL.